The 17 T cell receptor beta chains given below trace back to one sample, sequenced in a study of cytomegalovirus exposure and HLA in healthy donors. The PCR ran on 60 Vbeta and 13 Jbeta primers. Clones were read by immunoSEQ multiplex PCR, and TCRdb kept only the in-frame ones, dropping some. This table has 85,000 to 100,000 clones, roughly three quarters appearing once. The sequenced sample consisted of PBMCs. The receptors were sampled from a woman aged 55-69 years in good health and CMV-seronegative.

V gene TRBV4-2 combines with J gene TRBJ1-1; 9 positions agree with TRBD1. Germline assignment: CDR1 LGHNA and CDR2 YNFKEQ. This CDR3 has 16 amino acids. The ends lost 3 bases at V and 1 base at J; junction bases unmatched: 6. The CDR3, as DNA: TGTGCCAGCAGCCAGCATCGGGACAGGGCGAACACTGAAGCTTTCTTT. This translates into CASSQHRDRANTEAFF.

This rearrangement joins TRBV29-1 to TRBJ1-1, with D tentatively TRBD1 (5 bases). The CDR3 contains 13 residues. CDR1 and CDR2 from the germline V gene are SQVTM and ANQGSEA. Trimming removed 5 bases at V and 3 bases at J, with 13 bases between. CDR3 in DNA: TGCAGCGTTTCAACTCTAGGGGACACTGAAGCTTTCTTT. Its protein product is CSVSTLGDTEAFF.

V is TRBV4-1 and J is TRBJ2-3; 7 positions match TRBD1. The length of the CDR3 is 15 residues. Germline-derived CDR1 and CDR2 are MGHRA and YSYEKL. With 0 bases clipped from V and 6 bases from J, the junction kept 6 bases outside the gene matches. The CDR3 sequence is CASSQEPTGADTQYF. As DNA, the CDR3 is TGCGCCAGCAGCCAAGAGCCAACAGGGGCCGATACGCAGTATTTT.

The gene calls are TRBV29-1 and TRBJ2-1; 9 nucleotides match TRBD2. The CDR3 totals 14 residues. Germline-derived CDR1 and CDR2 are SQVTM and ANQGSEA. The V segment lost 6 bases and the J segment 5 bases; nucleotides outside the gene matches: 8. The CDR3 region is CSVSSLAGDNEQFF. DNA for the CDR3: TGCAGCGTCTCATCACTAGCGGGCGACAATGAGCAGTTCTTC.

The chain carries TRBV9 and TRBJ1-1; a weak D match, TRBD1 (5 bases). This CDR3 spans 12 amino acids. The germline gives CDR1 SGDLS, CDR2 YYNGEE. Trimming removed 6 bases at V and 5 bases at J, with 11 bases between. Here the CDR3 reads CASNQGGTEAFF. CDR3 DNA: TGTGCCAGCAACCAGGGCGGTACTGAAGCTTTCTTT.

The chain recombines TRBV10-3 with TRBJ2-7; 9 bases agree with TRBD2. This CDR3 is 16 amino acids long. Germline CDR1 is ENHRY and CDR2 is SYGVKD. With 0 bases clipped from V and 7 bases from J, the junction kept 10 bases outside the gene matches. CDR3 in amino acids: CAISESHGLAGREQYF. The CDR3 nucleotides read TGTGCCATCAGTGAGTCACACGGGCTAGCGGGAAGGGAGCAGTACTTC.

On this clone itself: Different DNA sequences within this sample yield the same CDR3. The chain has TRBV5-1 and TRBJ2-5; D is unresolved. Deletions cut 0 bases from V and 2 bases from J, with 5 bases between. Germline CDR1 is SGHRS and CDR2 is YFSETQ. This CDR3 comprises 13 residues. CDR3 coding DNA: TGCGCCAGCAGCTTGGGCCTACAAGAGACCCAGTACTTC. Translation gives CASSLGLQETQYF.

This clone was counted between two and nine times. The gene calls are TRBV5-1 and TRBJ1-1, with TRBD1 matching over 8 bases. CDR3 size: 16 residues. The germline V gene encodes CDR1 SGHRS and CDR2 YFSETQ. V shed 4 bases, J shed 4 bases, and the junction held 12 bases outside the gene matches. CDR3 nucleotides: TGCGCCAGCAGCAGCACCCAGGGGGCTAGGGGCACTGAAGCTTTCTTT. This encodes CASSSTQGARGTEAFF.

This chain links TRBV11-2 with TRBJ2-1, with D possibly matching TRBD2 (5 bases). The V gene lost 0 bases and the J gene lost 0 bases, with 15 bases spanning the gap. Germline V CDR1 and CDR2: SGHAT, FQNNGV. This CDR3 contains 18 residues. CDR3 bases: TGTGCCAGCAGCTTAGACTTTCGGCGGGCCAGCTCCTACAATGAGCAGTTCTTC. Its translation is CASSLDFRRASSYNEQFF.

The chain combines TRBV6-1 with TRBJ2-3; D is perhaps TRBD1 (5 bases). This CDR3 comprises 14 residues. Germline CDR1 and CDR2: MNHNS and SASEGT. V gave up 6 bases and J gave up 6 bases, with 16 bases separating them. CDR3 in DNA: TGTGCCAGCAGGCTACGCCAGGGCGCGGATACGCAGTATTTT. Amino acids: CASRLRQGADTQYF.

J is TRBJ1-1 and V is TRBV4-3; 7 bases agree with TRBD1. V gave up 1 base and J gave up 4 bases; unmatched junction bases: 6. Germline assignment: CDR1 LGHNA and CDR2 YSLEER. The length of the CDR3 is 15 residues. CDR3 sequence (DNA): TGCGCCAGCAGCCAAGGCAGGACAGGACGCACTGAAGCTTTCTTT. It translates to CASSQGRTGRTEAFF.

The chain links TRBV18 to TRBJ2-1; TRBD1 agrees at 9 bases. The CDR3 is 16 amino acids. The germline CDR1 and CDR2 sequences are KGHSH and LQKENI. J lost 2 bases, V lost 3 bases, and 5 bases had no gene match. This CDR3 reads CASSPGQGSTYNEQFF. The CDR3 DNA is TGTGCCAGCTCACCGGGACAGGGTAGCACCTACAATGAGCAGTTCTTC.

The chain is built from TRBV30 and TRBJ2-3; no reliable D call. CDR1 GTSNPN and CDR2 SVGIG come from the germline V gene (reference sequence). V gave up 7 bases and J gave up 2 bases, with 25 bases separating them. The CDR3 sequence is 17 residues long. The CDR3 DNA follows: TGTGCCTCCTCCCTTGGCCCCGAAGTGATATTCACAGATACGCAGTATTTT. As protein: CASSLGPEVIFTDTQYF.

Written as DNA, the CDR3 is TGTGCCAGCAGCTTAGGTGGGGGCATGAACACTGAAGCTTTCTTT. This translates into CASSLGGGMNTEAFF. This chain links TRBV7-2 with TRBJ1-1, with D possibly being TRBD1 (6 bases). Germline V gene sequence: CDR1 SGHTA, CDR2 FQGNSA. The V end lost 1 base, the J end lost 0 bases, and 9 bases lay between the germline ends. The CDR3 consists of 15 residues.

This CDR3 is CASSLGQPLNTEAFF. Written as DNA, the CDR3 is TGCGCCAGCAGCTTGGGACAGCCCTTGAACACTGAAGCTTTCTTT. The chain carries TRBV5-1 and TRBJ1-1; a possible D gene is TRBD1 (5 bases). CDR3 size: 15 residues. V gave up 0 bases and J gave up 0 bases, with 9 bases separating them. Germline assignment: CDR1 SGHRS and CDR2 YFSETQ.

This chain connects TRBV7-9 to TRBJ1-1; 7 positions agree with TRBD1. The J segment lost 1 base and the V segment lost 1 base, leaving 0 bases of the junction unmatched. This CDR3 has 14 residues. From germline, CDR1 is SEHNR and CDR2 FQNEAQ (reference sequence). The CDR3 region has the DNA TGTGCCAGCAGCTTAGGGACAGGGAACACTGAAGCTTTCTTT. This encodes CASSLGTGNTEAFF.

This chain links TRBV5-4 with TRBJ1-2; the match to TRBD1 covers 8 bases. Trimming removed 4 bases from V and 0 bases from J; junction bases left unmatched: 8. Germline values: CDR1 SGHNT, CDR2 YYREEE (reference sequence). The length of the CDR3 is 16 residues. The CDR3 sequence: CASSRPMTGANYGYTF. As DNA, the CDR3 is TGTGCCAGCAGCCGGCCGATGACAGGGGCTAACTATGGCTACACCTTC.